The 27 T cell receptor beta chains in this list originate from one sample, sequenced in a study of cytomegalovirus exposure and HLA in healthy donors. PCR used 60 Vbeta primers and 13 Jbeta primers. TCRdb keeps only in-frame clones here, not all; method: immunoSEQ multiplex PCR. The data show some 85,000 clones, with over 60% seen just once and approximately 3% held by the top ten. Sequences were obtained from PBMCs. All receptors derive from a man between 35 and 55 years old in good health and CMV-seronegative.

This clone was picked up a small number of times. The V gene is TRBV7-2, the J gene TRBJ1-1; D is undetermined. Trimming cost V 3 bases and J 0 bases, with 8 bases left between them. The CDR3 covers 14 residues. Germline CDR1 SGHTA, CDR2 FQGNSA. The CDR3 DNA reads TGTGCCAGCAGCTTGCCGAACATGAACACTGAAGCTTTCTTT. This translates into CASSLPNMNTEAFF.

In its sample, this clone was seen a few times. The rearrangement joins TRBV6-5 to TRBJ1-4; D is ambiguous. Trimming stripped 1 base from V and 0 bases from J, with 6 bases between. The CDR3 is made up of 15 amino acids. Per the germline V gene, CDR1 is MNHEY and CDR2 is SVGAGI. CDR3 region: CASSYYSSTNEKLFF. The CDR3 nucleotides read TGTGCCAGCAGTTACTACAGCTCAACTAATGAAAAACTGTTTTTT.

The chain has TRBV14 and TRBJ2-7; perhaps TRBD1 as D (5 bases). Germline CDR1 and CDR2: SGHDN and FVKESK. V gave up 2 bases and J gave up 3 bases, with 8 bases separating them. The CDR3 is 13 residues long. The CDR3 reads CASSQHDSYEQYF. The CDR3 DNA follows: TGTGCCAGCAGCCAACACGACAGCTACGAGCAGTACTTC.

CDR3 bases: TGTGCCAGCAGTTTCAGGGACAGCTACGAGCAGTACTTC. Its protein product is CASSFRDSYEQYF. The chain carries TRBV27 and TRBJ2-7, with TRBD1 matching over 7 bases. The CDR3 runs to 13 residues. The germline gives CDR1 MNHEY, CDR2 SMNVEV (reference sequence). After removal of 3 bases from V and 3 bases from J, the junction contained 2 bases not matched to a gene.

The CDR3 spells CASSELETGRTEAFF. For the CDR3, the DNA is TGTGCCAGCAGTGAACTCGAGACAGGGCGCACTGAAGCTTTCTTT. The chain uses TRBV6-1 and TRBJ1-1; 7 nucleotides match TRBD1. V lost 2 bases to trimming and J lost 4 bases; unmatched junction nucleotides: 7. The germline CDR1 and CDR2 sequences are MNHNS and SASEGT. CDR3 length equals 15 residues.

This chain uses TRBV19 with TRBJ1-5, with TRBD1 as a possible D gene (6 bases). Trimming stripped 5 bases from V and 0 bases from J, with 14 bases between. Per the germline V gene, CDR1 is LNHDA and CDR2 is SQIVND (reference sequence). The CDR3 is 16 residues long. The CDR3 DNA is TGTGCCAGTAGTCTAAGACAGGAGAATAGCAATCAGCCCCAGCATTTT. Encoded protein: CASSLRQENSNQPQHF.

V gene TRBV15 combines with J gene TRBJ2-7, with D maybe TRBD1 (5 bases). The CDR3 spans 16 residues. V lost 0 bases and J 0 bases, leaving 12 bases between the germline ends. Germline V gene data show CDR1 as LNHNV and CDR2 as YYDKDF (reference sequence). CDR3 in DNA: TGTGCCACCAGCAGAGATTTAGACAGTTTCTCCTACGAGCAGTACTTC. This gives the protein CATSRDLDSFSYEQYF.

The V call is TRBV5-1, the J call TRBJ1-1, with D tentatively TRBD1 (5 bases). The V and J ends lost 6 bases and 10 bases respectively, with 16 bases between them. The CDR3 loop spans 12 amino acids. From germline, CDR1 is SGHRS and CDR2 YFSETQ. For the CDR3, the DNA is TGCGCCAGCAAGGACCCGGCAGGGTTAGCTTTCTTT. Translated: CASKDPAGLAFF.

The V and J genes are TRBV6-5 and TRBJ1-2; possible D gene TRBD1, 5 bases. Germline CDR1 and CDR2: MNHEY and SVGAGI. Deletions cut 5 bases from V and 5 bases from J, with 9 bases between. This CDR3 has 12 residues. CDR3 amino acids: CASSAGFYGYTF. The CDR3 DNA reads TGTGCCAGCAGTGCAGGGTTTTATGGCTACACCTTC.

This clone appeared a single time. This sequence joins TRBV18 and TRBJ1-4; 7 positions match TRBD1. Germline CDR1 and CDR2: KGHSH and LQKENI. Trimming at V came to 4 bases and at J to 4 bases, leaving 15 bases not matched to a gene. The CDR3 is made up of 18 amino acids. This chain's CDR3 is CASSLRGQVDSFNEKLFF. The CDR3 DNA is TGTGCCAGCTCACTTCGCGGACAGGTCGATTCCTTTAATGAAAAACTGTTTTTT.

As to this clone: Other DNA sequences in the same sample also yield this CDR3. This chain joins TRBV5-1 and TRBJ2-6; TRBD1 matches at 10 bases. Trimming took 0 bases from V and 0 from J; bases not matched to a gene: 6. Germline V gene lookup returns CDR1 SGHRS and CDR2 YFSETQ. The CDR3 runs 19 residues. CDR3 protein: CASSLGTGGSLSGANVLTF. CDR3 nucleotide sequence: TGCGCCAGCAGCTTGGGGACAGGGGGTTCTCTCTCTGGGGCCAACGTCCTGACTTTC.

The CDR3 is CASSVEAYGYTF. In DNA form, the CDR3 reads TGTGCCAGCAGCGTAGAAGCCTATGGCTACACCTTC. The chain uses TRBV9 and TRBJ1-2; D not resolved. CDR1 and CDR2 (germline): SGDLS, YYNGEE. This CDR3 has 12 amino acids. The ends were cut back, 0 bases at V and 4 bases at J, with 4 bases in the middle. The full variable domain, completed using reference TRBV9 and TRBJ1-2, is DSGVTQTPKHLITATGQRVTLRCSPRSGDLSVYWYQQSLDQGLQFLIQYYNGEERAKGNILERFSAQQFPDLHSELNLSSLELGDSALYFCASSVEAYGYTFGSGTRLTVV.

The chain has TRBV7-9 and TRBJ2-1; D unresolved. Trimming stripped 2 bases from V and 6 bases from J, with 5 bases between. Germline V gives CDR1 SEHNR, CDR2 FQNEAQ (reference sequence). This CDR3 spans 12 amino acids. This CDR3 is CASSLRSNEQFF. The CDR3 DNA reads as TGTGCCAGCAGCTTACGCAGCAATGAGCAGTTCTTC.

The J gene is TRBJ2-5, the V gene TRBV18; the D is unclear. The J call may be wrong; the DNA end is better matched by TRBJ2-7. Germline V gene sequence: CDR1 KGHSH, CDR2 LQKENI. This CDR3 contains 12 residues. The CDR3, as DNA: TGTGCCAGCTCCCCTGACATCTACGAGCAGTACTTC. This encodes CASSPDIYEQYF.

Only one count was recorded for this clone. The J gene is TRBJ2-1, the V gene TRBV4-1; 9 nucleotides line up with TRBD1. V lost 6 bases to trimming and J lost 6 bases; unmatched junction nucleotides: 6. Per germline, CDR1 MGHRA and CDR2 YSYEKL. The CDR3 covers 14 residues. CDR3 in amino acids: CASSRGQGLNEQFF. In DNA, the CDR3 is TGCGCCAGCAGTAGGGGACAGGGACTCAATGAGCAGTTCTTC.

V is TRBV28 and J is TRBJ1-2, with a tentative D call TRBD1 (6 bases). CDR1 is MDHEN, CDR2 SYDVKM, per germline. This CDR3 is built from 12 residues. The CDR3 DNA reads as TGTGCGAGCTTGGACAGACTTTATGGCTACACCTTC. Translating it yields CASLDRLYGYTF.

This chain uses TRBV7-2 with TRBJ2-7, with D possibly matching TRBD2 (5 bases). Germline loops: CDR1 SGHTA, CDR2 FQGNSA. The CDR3 spans 15 residues. V was pared by 1 base and J by 0 bases, with 10 bases between. The CDR3, as DNA: TGTGCCAGCAGCTTAGATGGACTGATCTCCTACGAGCAGTACTTC. Protein: CASSLDGLISYEQYF. Based on the CDR3 plus reference TRBV7-2 and TRBJ2-7, the full variable domain is GAGVSQSPSNKVTEKGKDVELRCDPISGHTALYWYRQSLGQGLEFLIYFQGNSAPDKSGLPSDRFSAERTGGSVSTLTIQRTQQEDSAVYLCASSLDGLISYEQYFGPGTRLTVT.

The V and J genes are TRBV9 and TRBJ1-6, with unresolved D. V shed 1 base and J shed 2 bases, with 4 bases lying between them. Germline V lookup: CDR1 SGDLS, CDR2 YYNGEE. The CDR3 runs to 14 residues. The CDR3 is CASSVSPYNSPLHF. DNA of the CDR3: TGTGCCAGCAGCGTAAGCCCCTATAATTCACCCCTCCACTTT.

The chain has TRBV30 and TRBJ1-3; D remains ambiguous. This CDR3 region has 14 residues. The germline V gene encodes CDR1 GTSNPN and CDR2 SVGIG (reference sequence). The V gene lost 4 bases and the J gene lost 0 bases, with 10 bases spanning the gap. The DNA for the CDR3 is TGTGCCTGGACCGACTTTTCCTCTGGAAACACCATATATTTT. It is translated as CAWTDFSSGNTIYF.

In its sample, this clone was seen a few times. This chain uses TRBV9 with TRBJ1-1; 8 bases are shared with TRBD1. Trimming removed 0 bases from V and 6 bases from J; junction bases left unmatched: 4. Germline values: CDR1 SGDLS, CDR2 YYNGEE. The CDR3 totals 14 residues. Here the CDR3 DNA reads TGTGCCAGCAGCGTAGGTGACAGGGGCCCTGAAGCTTTCTTT. Its translation is CASSVGDRGPEAFF.

This clone was seen a handful of times. This sequence joins TRBV27 and TRBJ2-7, with 8 bases identical to TRBD1. The CDR3 totals 14 residues. Germline lookup yields CDR1 MNHEY and CDR2 SMNVEV (reference sequence). The V segment lost 6 bases and the J segment 6 bases; nucleotides outside the gene matches: 10. DNA of the CDR3: TGTGCCAGCAGCGCCGACAGGGGAGCGGGCGAGCAGTACTTC. The encoded protein is CASSADRGAGEQYF.

This clone was observed a handful of times. The chain employs TRBV4-1 and TRBJ1-4; 7 bases are a match to TRBD1. This CDR3 spans 17 amino acids. Per the germline V gene, CDR1 is MGHRA and CDR2 is YSYEKL. V shed 3 bases, J shed 8 bases, and the junction held 15 bases outside the gene matches. The CDR3 bases are TGCGCCAGCAGCCAGGGGCGTTATACAGGGGAGGACGAAAAACTGTTTTTT. It codes for CASSQGRYTGEDEKLFF.

The genes are TRBV25-1 and TRBJ1-2; maybe TRBD1 (5 bases). CDR1 is MGHDK and CDR2 is SYGVNS in the germline V gene. The CDR3 extends over 14 amino acids. Trimming left V 5 bases short and J 0 bases short, with 10 bases between. CDR3 sequence (DNA): TGTGCCAGCAGTCGGGGGGACCCTAACTATGGCTACACCTTC. Its translation: CASSRGDPNYGYTF.

This CDR3 reads CASSLTHYNEQFF. CDR3 sequence (DNA): TGTGCCAGCAGCCTAACCCATTACAATGAGCAGTTCTTC. The rearrangement joins TRBV7-7 to TRBJ2-1; no clear D. The CDR3 is 13 amino acids. The ends were cut back, 5 bases at V and 4 bases at J, with 9 bases in the middle. Looked up from germline, CDR1 is SSHAT and CDR2 is FNYEAQ (reference sequence).

Turning to this clone: The junction does not match germline at one end; this may be a read error. The chain links TRBV7-9 to TRBJ1-6; the match to TRBD1 covers 7 bases. This CDR3 is 18 amino acids long. Per germline, CDR1 SEHNR and CDR2 FQNEAQ (reference sequence). CDR3 DNA: TGTTCCAGCAGCTCGCCCCTTTCCGGGACAGATTATAATTCACCCCTCCACTTT. It encodes CSSSSPLSGTDYNSPLHF. Combining the CDR3 with reference TRBV7-9 and TRBJ1-6 gives the whole variable domain DTGVSQNPRHKITKRGQNVTFRCDPISEHNRLYWYRQTLGQGPEFLTYFQNEAQLEKSRLLSDRFSAERPKGSFSTLEIQRTEQGDSAMYLCSSSSPLSGTDYNSPLHFGNGTRLTVT.

A single count supports this clone. The genes are TRBV2 and TRBJ2-7; perhaps TRBD2 as D (6 bases). CDR1 and CDR2 (germline): SNHLY, FYNNEI. V lost 6 bases to trimming and J lost 0 bases, with 12 bases between them. This CDR3 has 14 residues. The DNA of the CDR3 is TGTGCCAGCAGGGAGCGGGCCAACTCCTACGAGCAGTACTTC. Its translation: CASRERANSYEQYF.

The V gene is TRBV14, the J gene TRBJ2-7; D is perhaps TRBD2 (5 bases). Looked up from germline, CDR1 is SGHDN and CDR2 is FVKESK. V was pared by 0 bases and J by 4 bases, with 13 bases between. CDR3 size: 15 residues. The CDR3 spells CASSQERGFLYEQYF. For the CDR3, the DNA is TGTGCCAGCAGCCAAGAACGGGGATTTTTATACGAGCAGTACTTC.